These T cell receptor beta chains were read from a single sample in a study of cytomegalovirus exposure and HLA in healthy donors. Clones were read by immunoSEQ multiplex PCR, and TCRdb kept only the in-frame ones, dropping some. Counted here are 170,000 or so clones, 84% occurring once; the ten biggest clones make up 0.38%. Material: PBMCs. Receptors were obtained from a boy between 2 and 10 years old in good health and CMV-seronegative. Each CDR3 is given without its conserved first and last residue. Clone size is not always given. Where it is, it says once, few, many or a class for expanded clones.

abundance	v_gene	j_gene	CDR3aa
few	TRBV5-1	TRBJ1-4	ASSQGASKEKLF
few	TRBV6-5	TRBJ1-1	ASSYFRTGRTEAF
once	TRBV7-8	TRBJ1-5	ASSVGRGSSNQPQH
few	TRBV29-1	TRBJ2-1	SVSGLAGSSYNEQF
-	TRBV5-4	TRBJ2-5	ASSLGPGQGDQETQY
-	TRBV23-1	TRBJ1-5	ASSQSDQDNQPQH
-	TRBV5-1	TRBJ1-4	ASTSVSASTNEKLF
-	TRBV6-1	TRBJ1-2	ATRDPRGGT
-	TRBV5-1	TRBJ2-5	ASSHPGRGGQTQY
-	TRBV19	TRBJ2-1	ASSMRLADNEQF
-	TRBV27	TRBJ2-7	ASSPGLATYEQY
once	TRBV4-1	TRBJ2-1	ASSQEHSYEQF
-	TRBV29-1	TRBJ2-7	SVRTTGGSGFYEQY
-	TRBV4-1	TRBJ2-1	ASSQLLEDSYNEQF
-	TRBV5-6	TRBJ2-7	ASSLEWTSGLGRYEQY
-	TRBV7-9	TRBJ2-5	ASSLEGRVETQY
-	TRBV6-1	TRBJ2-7	ASKKELSSYEQY
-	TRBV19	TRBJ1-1	ASRHTGGAPTEAF
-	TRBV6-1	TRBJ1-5	ASTLQGENQPQH
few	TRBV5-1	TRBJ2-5	ASSLAGTRGETQY
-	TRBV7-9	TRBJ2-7	ASSIGTSGYEQY
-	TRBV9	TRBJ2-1	ASSPMGTGTYNEQF